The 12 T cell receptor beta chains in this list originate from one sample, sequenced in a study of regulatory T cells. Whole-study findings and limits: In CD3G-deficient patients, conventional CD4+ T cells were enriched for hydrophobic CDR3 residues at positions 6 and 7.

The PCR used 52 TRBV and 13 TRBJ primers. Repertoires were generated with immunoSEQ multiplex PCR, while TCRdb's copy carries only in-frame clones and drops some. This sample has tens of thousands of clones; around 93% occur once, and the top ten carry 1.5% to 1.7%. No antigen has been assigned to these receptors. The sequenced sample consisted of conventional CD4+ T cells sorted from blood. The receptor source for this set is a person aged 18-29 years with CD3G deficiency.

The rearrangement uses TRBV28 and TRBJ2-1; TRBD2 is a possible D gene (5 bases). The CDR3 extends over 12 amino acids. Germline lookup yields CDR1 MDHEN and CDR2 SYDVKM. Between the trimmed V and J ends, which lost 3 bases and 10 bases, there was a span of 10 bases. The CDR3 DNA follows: TGTGCCAGCAGTTTTGTACGCGGGGAGCAGTTCTTC. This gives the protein CASSFVRGEQFF.

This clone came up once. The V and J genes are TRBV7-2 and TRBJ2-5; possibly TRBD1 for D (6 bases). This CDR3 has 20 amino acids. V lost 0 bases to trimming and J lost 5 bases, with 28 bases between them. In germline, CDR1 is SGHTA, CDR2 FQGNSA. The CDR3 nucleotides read TGTGCCAGCAGCTTAGCAATCAGGGGCTCGGGGAGAGCCGCCGGGGAGACCCAGTACTTC. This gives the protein CASSLAIRGSGRAAGETQYF.

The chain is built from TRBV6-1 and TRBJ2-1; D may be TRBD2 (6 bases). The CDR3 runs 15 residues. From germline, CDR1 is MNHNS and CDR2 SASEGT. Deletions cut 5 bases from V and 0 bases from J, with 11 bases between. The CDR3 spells CASSLGGNSYNEQFF. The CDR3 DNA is TGTGCCAGCAGTCTGGGCGGGAACTCCTACAATGAGCAGTTCTTC.

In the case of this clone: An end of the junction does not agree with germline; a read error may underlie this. The CDR3 DNA is TGCAGTGCTAACTCCGACAATGAGCAGTTCTTC. It codes for CSANSDNEQFF. V and J are TRBV20-1 and TRBJ2-1; D not certain. There are 11 residues in the CDR3. The germline CDR1 and CDR2 sequences are DFQATT and SNEGSKA (reference sequence).

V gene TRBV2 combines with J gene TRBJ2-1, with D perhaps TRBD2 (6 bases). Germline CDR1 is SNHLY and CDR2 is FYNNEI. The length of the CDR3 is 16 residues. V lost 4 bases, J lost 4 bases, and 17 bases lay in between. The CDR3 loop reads CASSAGGQVRYNEQFF. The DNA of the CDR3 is TGTGCCAGCAGTGCCGGAGGGCAGGTGCGATACAATGAGCAGTTCTTC.

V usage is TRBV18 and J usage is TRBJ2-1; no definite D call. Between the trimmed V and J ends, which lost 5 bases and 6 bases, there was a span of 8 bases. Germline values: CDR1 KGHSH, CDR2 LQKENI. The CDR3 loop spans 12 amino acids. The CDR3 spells CASSDWGNEQFF. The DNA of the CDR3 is TGTGCCAGCTCAGACTGGGGCAATGAGCAGTTCTTC.

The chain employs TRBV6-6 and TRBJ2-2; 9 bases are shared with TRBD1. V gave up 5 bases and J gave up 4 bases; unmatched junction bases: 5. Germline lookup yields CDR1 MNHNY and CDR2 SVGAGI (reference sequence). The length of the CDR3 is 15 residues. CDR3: CASSKRQGGTGELFF. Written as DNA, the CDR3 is TGTGCCAGCAGTAAACGACAGGGGGGCACCGGGGAGCTGTTTTTT.

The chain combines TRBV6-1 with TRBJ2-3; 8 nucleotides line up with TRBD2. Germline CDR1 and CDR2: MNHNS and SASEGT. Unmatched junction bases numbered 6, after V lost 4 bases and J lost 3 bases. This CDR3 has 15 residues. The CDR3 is CASSALAARTDTQYF. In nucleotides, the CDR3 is TGTGCCAGCAGTGCACTAGCGGCCCGTACAGATACGCAGTATTTT.

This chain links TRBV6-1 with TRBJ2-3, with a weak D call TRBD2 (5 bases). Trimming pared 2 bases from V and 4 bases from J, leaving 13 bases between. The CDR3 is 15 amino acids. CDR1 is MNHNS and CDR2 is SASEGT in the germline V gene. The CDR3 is CASSEYRRVADTQYF. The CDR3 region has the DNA TGTGCCAGCAGTGAATATAGGCGGGTGGCAGATACGCAGTATTTT.

For the CDR3, the DNA is TGTGCCAGCAGTCGGACTAGCGGGAGTTCCTACGAGCAGTACTTC. As protein: CASSRTSGSSYEQYF. The V gene is TRBV28, the J gene TRBJ2-7, with TRBD2 matching 13 bases. Trimming at V came to 5 bases and at J to 1 base, leaving 2 bases not matched to a gene. CDR1 and CDR2 (germline): MDHEN, SYDVKM. This CDR3 is 15 amino acids long.

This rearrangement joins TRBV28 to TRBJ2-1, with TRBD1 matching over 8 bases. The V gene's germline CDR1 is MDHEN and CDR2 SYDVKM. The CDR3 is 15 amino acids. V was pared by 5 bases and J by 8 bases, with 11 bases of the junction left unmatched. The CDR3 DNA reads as TGTGCCAGCAGTCTCCCGGGGGCAGGGGGCCATGAGCAGTTCTTC. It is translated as CASSLPGAGGHEQFF.

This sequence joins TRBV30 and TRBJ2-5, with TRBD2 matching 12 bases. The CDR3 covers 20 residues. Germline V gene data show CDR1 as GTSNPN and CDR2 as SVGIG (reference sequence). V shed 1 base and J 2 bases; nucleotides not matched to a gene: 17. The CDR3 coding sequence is TGTGCCTGGAGTGGCGGGCTAGCGGGGGGGCCAGCACAACGGCAAGAGACCCAGTACTTC. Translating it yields CAWSGGLAGGPAQRQETQYF.